The 3 T cell receptor beta chains in this list originate from one sample, sequenced in a study of blood T cell repertoires in COVID-19. TCRdb keeps only in-frame clones here, not all; method: immunoSEQ multiplex PCR. The table includes 250,000 to 350,000 clones, 70% to 90% detected once. Sequenced: peripheral blood. These TCRs come from a woman between 65 and 79 years old with COVID-19, enrolled during active disease.

V and J are TRBV1 and TRBJ2-1; TRBD2, the D gene given by the table, was not confirmed from the DNA. TRBV1 has pseudogene status. The CDR3 has 18 residues. The CDR3 loop reads CTSSQWQATAGGPDEQFF. DNA for the CDR3: TGCACCAGCAGCCAGTGGCAGGCGACGGCGGGGGGGCCGGATGAGCAGTTCTTC.

The J gene is TRBJ2-1, the V gene TRBV7-2; 7 bases are a match to TRBD1. V lost 2 bases, J lost 8 bases, and 9 bases stayed unmatched. Germline assignment: CDR1 SGHTA and CDR2 FQGNSA. The CDR3 extends over 15 amino acids. The CDR3 is CASSLYQGDKYEQFF. As DNA, the CDR3 is TGTGCCAGCAGCTTATACCAGGGGGACAAGTATGAGCAGTTCTTC.

This chain uses TRBV21-1 with TRBJ2-3; the table assigns TRBD2, which was not confirmed against the DNA. TRBV21-1 has pseudogene status. The length of the CDR3 is 20 residues. CDR3 loop: CASSKIEGTSGGPSTDTQYF. In nucleotides, the CDR3 is TGTGCCAGCAGCAAAATCGAAGGGACTAGCGGGGGTCCTAGCACAGATACGCAGTATTTT.